Each of the 32 T cell receptor beta chains below was sequenced from the same sample in a study of T-cell reconstitution after alpha-beta-depleted transplantation in children. Unique molecular identifiers were built into the TCRbeta library. TCRdb processed the PCR reads anew with MiXCR; each CDR3 protein has one entry. Of tens of thousands of distinct CDR3 sequences in the sample, 50% to 55% were seen once. Sequences were derived from peripheral blood, sampled before TCRalphabeta/CD19-depleted stem cell transplant. The origin of the receptors is a boy under two years old with SCID, due to receive a stem cell transplant.

The V call is TRBV11-2, the J call TRBJ2-2; TRBD1 matches 7 bases. J lost 4 bases, V lost 0 bases, and 2 bases had no gene match. CDR3 size: 15 residues. Germline CDR1 is SGHAT and CDR2 is FQNNGV. CDR3 sequence reads: CASSLEAGGTGELFF. CDR3 in DNA: TGTGCCAGCAGCTTAGAGGCAGGGGGCACCGGGGAGCTGTTTTTT.

This clonotype has at least ten counts. This sequence joins TRBV28 and TRBJ1-1; no definite D call. V was clipped by 6 bases and J by 3 bases, with 8 bases between them. The germline CDR1 and CDR2 sequences are MDHEN and SYDVKM. The CDR3 runs to 12 residues. The CDR3 protein is CASRSGHTEAFF. CDR3 DNA sequence: TGTGCCAGCAGAAGTGGGCACACTGAAGCTTTCTTT.

This clonotype came up once. This sequence joins TRBV4-3 and TRBJ2-5; D is undetermined. V was clipped by 0 bases and J by 1 base, with 12 bases between them. In germline, CDR1 is LGHNA, CDR2 YSLEER. The CDR3 is made up of 16 amino acids. The CDR3: CASSQDGYMTQETQYF. The CDR3 DNA follows: TGCGCCAGCAGCCAAGATGGATACATGACCCAAGAGACCCAGTACTTC.

CDR3 protein: CASTLGGKDTEAFF. CDR3 DNA: TGTGCCAGCACCCTCGGGGGGAAGGACACTGAAGCTTTCTTT. V usage is TRBV7-8 and J usage is TRBJ1-1; a weak D match, TRBD1 (5 bases). V shed 7 bases and J shed 3 bases, with 15 bases lying between them. CDR1 is SGHVS, CDR2 FQNEAQ, per germline. The CDR3 loop spans 14 amino acids.

The V gene is TRBV20-1, the J gene TRBJ2-1; D remains unclear. Germline V gene data show CDR1 as DFQATT and CDR2 as SNEGSKA (reference sequence). The CDR3 loop spans 13 amino acids. Trimming removed 6 bases from V and 10 bases from J, with 19 bases in between. CDR3 sequence (DNA): TGCAGTGCCGCCCCAACGATCGTGGGGGAGCAGTTCTTC. It specifies CSAAPTIVGEQFF.

The chain uses TRBV5-4 and TRBJ2-2, with 12 bases matching TRBD2. The CDR3 spans 16 residues. Germline V gene data show CDR1 as SGHNT and CDR2 as YYREEE (reference sequence). V lost 4 bases, J lost 3 bases, and 4 bases stayed unmatched. The CDR3 region is CASSLRTSGDTGELFF. CDR3 nucleotide sequence: TGTGCCAGCAGCCTCCGGACTAGCGGGGACACCGGGGAGCTGTTTTTT.

This clonotype was counted between two and nine times. The rearrangement links TRBV18 to TRBJ2-1, with 7 bases that match TRBD2. This CDR3 contains 15 residues. Per germline, CDR1 KGHSH and CDR2 LQKENI. With V trimmed by 3 bases and J by 7 bases, 9 bases remained unmatched. The CDR3 DNA sequence: TGTGCCAGCTCACCGGACCCCGGGGAGGGGAATGAGCAGTTCTTC. The encoded protein is CASSPDPGEGNEQFF.

The chain couples TRBV6-5 to TRBJ1-2, with no clear D. Germline V CDR1 and CDR2: MNHEY, SVGAGI. The germline V and J ends were trimmed by 4 bases and 0 bases, with 9 bases remaining between them. This CDR3 has 14 residues. The CDR3 region is CASSLDSANYGYTF. The CDR3 DNA is TGTGCCAGCAGTTTGGACTCCGCTAACTATGGCTACACCTTC.

The rearrangement joins TRBV5-1 to TRBJ2-1, with 12 bases fitting TRBD2. The trim removed 0 bases at V and 7 bases at J, leaving 5 bases unmatched. In germline, CDR1 is SGHRS, CDR2 YFSETQ. This CDR3 spans 16 amino acids. The CDR3 region is CASSLGSSGGANEQFF. The CDR3 nucleotides are TGCGCCAGCAGCTTGGGATCTAGCGGGGGGGCAAATGAGCAGTTCTTC.

V gene TRBV10-3 combines with J gene TRBJ2-4; a possible D gene is TRBD2 (6 bases). Germline loops: CDR1 ENHRY, CDR2 SYGVKD. Trimming took 0 bases from V and 7 from J, leaving 13 bases between them. This CDR3 region has 15 residues. This CDR3 is CAISESQLAGNIQYF. The CDR3 coding sequence is TGTGCCATCAGTGAGTCGCAACTGGCGGGGAACATTCAGTACTTC.

This clonotype was observed a handful of times. V gene TRBV20-1 combines with J gene TRBJ2-3; D might be TRBD2 (5 bases). Trimming left V 5 bases short and J 5 bases short, with 17 bases between. Per germline, CDR1 DFQATT and CDR2 SNEGSKA (reference sequence). This CDR3 is built from 14 residues. The CDR3 bases are TGCAGTGCTCCGAGGGCGGTTCGTGGAGATACGCAGTATTTT. Translated: CSAPRAVRGDTQYF.

A few counts support this clonotype. The chain links TRBV7-2 to TRBJ2-7; 11 bases are a match to TRBD2. The CDR3 is 15 residues long. V lost 2 bases, J lost 8 bases, and 8 bases stayed unmatched. CDR1 is SGHTA and CDR2 is FQGNSA in the germline V gene. The CDR3 region is CASSLTSGGPTQQYF. CDR3 nucleotide sequence: TGTGCCAGCAGCTTAACTAGCGGGGGACCTACGCAGCAGTACTTC.

The chain is built from TRBV5-1 and TRBJ2-1; tentative D call: TRBD2 (6 bases). The CDR3 is 14 amino acids. V was pared by 2 bases and J by 10 bases, with 16 bases between. Germline-derived CDR1 and CDR2 are SGHRS and YFSETQ. CDR3 nucleotides: TGCGCCAGCAGCTTTCTAGATCGGGAGTACGAGCAGTTCTTC. Translating it yields CASSFLDREYEQFF.

The gene calls are TRBV6-1 and TRBJ2-7; perhaps TRBD1 as D (6 bases). The CDR3 covers 14 residues. Germline V lookup: CDR1 MNHNS, CDR2 SASEGT. The V end lost 5 bases, the J end lost 3 bases, and 14 bases lay between the germline ends. DNA of the CDR3: TGTGCCAGCAGTCTCCGGGACACCTTCTACGAGCAGTACTTC. Protein: CASSLRDTFYEQYF.

At least ten counts were recorded for this clonotype. V is TRBV20-1 and J is TRBJ1-6; TRBD1 agrees at 8 bases. This CDR3 has 16 amino acids. Germline V gene sequence: CDR1 DFQATT, CDR2 SNEGSKA (reference sequence). V was pared by 0 bases and J by 9 bases, with 10 bases of the junction left unmatched. The CDR3 region has the DNA TGCAGTGCTAGAGATGGCAGGACAGGGCTAGGTTCACCCCTCCACTTT. Residues: CSARDGRTGLGSPLHF.

This chain joins TRBV6-5 and TRBJ1-2; D may be TRBD1 (6 bases). The CDR3 spans 16 residues. Trimming removed 2 bases at V and 3 bases at J, with 16 bases between. In germline, CDR1 is MNHEY, CDR2 SVGAGI. The chain's CDR3 is CASSYGGTSEYYGYTF. The CDR3 DNA is TGTGCCAGCAGTTACGGAGGGACAAGTGAATACTATGGCTACACCTTC.

The chain links TRBV12-3 or TRBV12-4 to TRBJ1-2, with 8 positions matching TRBD1. Unmatched junction bases numbered 6, after V lost 6 bases and J lost 6 bases. The CDR3 runs to 13 residues. CDR3 in DNA: TGTGCCAGCAGGAGGACAGGGATTCATGGCTACACCTTC. Its protein product is CASRRTGIHGYTF.

This clonotype has more than one count but fewer than ten. V and J are TRBV6-2 or TRBV6-3 and TRBJ2-7; D is perhaps TRBD1 (6 bases). Germline CDR1 reads MNHEY; CDR2 reads SVGEGT. The CDR3 has 15 amino acids. V gave up 4 bases and J gave up 1 base, with 14 bases separating them. In DNA, the CDR3 is TGTGCCAGCAGTTCTTACAGGGCCTCGTCCTACGAGCAGTACTTC. Its translation is CASSSYRASSYEQYF.

The chain carries TRBV12-3 or TRBV12-4 and TRBJ1-1; a weak D match, TRBD1 (5 bases). This CDR3 region has 12 residues. Between the trimmed V and J ends, which lost 4 bases and 4 bases, there was a span of 7 bases. CDR3 amino acids: CASSSTATEAFF. The CDR3 DNA is TGTGCCAGCAGTTCGACAGCCACTGAAGCTTTCTTT.

This clonotype appeared once. The V and J genes are TRBV27 and TRBJ2-1, with D maybe TRBD2 (5 bases). Germline CDR1 reads MNHEY; CDR2 reads SMNVEV (reference sequence). Trimming took off 8 bases at V and 9 bases at J, with 8 bases between the two ends. CDR3 size: 10 residues. CDR3 residues: CASGRGEQFF. The CDR3 DNA reads TGTGCCAGCGGCCGGGGTGAGCAGTTCTTC.

There are a few counts of this clonotype. This chain uses TRBV6-1 with TRBJ1-5; 9 bases are shared with TRBD1. The CDR3 contains 14 residues. Germline CDR1 reads MNHNS; CDR2 reads SASEGT. Trimming took 5 bases from V and 4 from J; bases not matched to a gene: 3. The CDR3 DNA sequence: TGTGCCAGCAGTCGACAGGGGGTGAATCAGCCCCAGCATTTT. Translated: CASSRQGVNQPQHF.

This clonotype was picked up a small number of times. The chain uses TRBV20-1 and TRBJ2-5; D perhaps matches TRBD1 (5 bases). Germline CDR1 DFQATT, CDR2 SNEGSKA (reference sequence). V was shortened by 0 bases and J by 4 bases, with 15 bases between the two germline ends. The CDR3 covers 15 residues. Here the CDR3 DNA reads TGCAGTGCTAGAGATCTGCAGGGAAGGGGAGAGACCCAGTACTTC. Protein: CSARDLQGRGETQYF.

The chain couples TRBV7-9 to TRBJ2-1; no clear D gene. This CDR3 spans 13 amino acids. Germline CDR1 and CDR2: SEHNR and FQNEAQ (reference sequence). The V end was cut by 5 bases, the J end by 5 bases, with 10 bases between. For the CDR3, the DNA is TGTGCCAGCAGCCCCCGGTCGAACAATGAGCAGTTCTTC. This codes for CASSPRSNNEQFF. Variable domain in full (rest from reference TRBV7-9 and TRBJ2-1): DTGVSQNPRHKITKRGQNVTFRCDPISEHNRLYWYRQTLGQGPEFLTYFQNEAQLEKSRLLSDRFSAERPKGSFSTLEIQRTEQGDSAMYLCASSPRSNNEQFFGPGTRLTVL.

The rearrangement joins TRBV28 to TRBJ1-2; maybe TRBD1 (5 bases). Germline CDR1 MDHEN, CDR2 SYDVKM. V was trimmed by 6 bases and J by 8 bases, leaving 22 bases between them. The CDR3 is made up of 15 amino acids. The CDR3 DNA reads as TGTGCCAGCAGCCCCGGGGGGACGGCAGGCCACGGCTACACCTTC. Protein product: CASSPGGTAGHGYTF.

This clonotype was observed a few times. The V gene is TRBV29-1, the J gene TRBJ2-7; weak D call: TRBD1 (6 bases). V lost 5 bases and J lost 7, with 15 bases in between. The V gene's germline CDR1 is SQVTM and CDR2 ANQGSEA. The CDR3 has 12 amino acids. The chain's CDR3 is CSVYDSGHEQYF. CDR3 bases: TGCAGCGTTTACGACTCGGGACATGAGCAGTACTTC.

This clonotype came up once. V gene TRBV5-4 combines with J gene TRBJ2-1; no definite D call. Germline lookup yields CDR1 SGHNT and CDR2 YYREEE (reference sequence). The V and J ends lost 4 bases and 10 bases respectively, with 12 bases between them. This CDR3 spans 12 amino acids. CDR3 loop: CASSPERPEQFF. CDR3 in DNA: TGTGCCAGCAGCCCCGAAAGACCGGAGCAGTTCTTC.

CDR3 sequence: CASGHTEAFF. CDR3 coding DNA: TGTGCCAGCGGTCACACTGAAGCTTTCTTT. The chain combines TRBV6-5 with TRBJ1-1; D remains ambiguous. Germline loops: CDR1 MNHEY, CDR2 SVGAGI. The CDR3 loop spans 10 amino acids. V was trimmed by 8 bases and J by 3 bases, leaving 4 bases between them.

This chain joins TRBV12-3 or TRBV12-4 and TRBJ2-2; 7 bases are shared with TRBD1. Germline trimming cut 6 bases from V and 3 bases from J; bases unmatched to any gene: 16. This CDR3 has 18 amino acids. CDR3 protein: CASSPGHQTGYYTGELFF. DNA of the CDR3: TGTGCCAGCAGCCCCGGGCACCAGACAGGGTACTACACCGGGGAGCTGTTTTTT.

In regard to this clonotype: One junction end does not reproduce the germline sequence, and a read error may be involved. The chain carries TRBV12-3 or TRBV12-4 and TRBJ1-6; 9 bases align to TRBD1. There are 14 residues in the CDR3. CDR3 DNA sequence: TGTGCCAGCAGTTTCAGGACAGGGGATTCACCCCTCCACTTC. Its translation: CASSFRTGDSPLHF.

This rearrangement joins TRBV9 to TRBJ2-7, with D unclear. Trimming removed 0 bases from V and 1 base from J, with 8 bases in between. Germline lookup yields CDR1 SGDLS and CDR2 YYNGEE. This CDR3 has 14 residues. CDR3 sequence reads: CASSVAYRSYEQYF. CDR3 nucleotide sequence: TGTGCCAGCAGCGTAGCGTACCGTTCCTACGAGCAGTACTTC.

This sequence joins TRBV28 and TRBJ2-3; 8 bases fit TRBD2. This CDR3 spans 17 amino acids. The V gene's germline CDR1 is MDHEN and CDR2 SYDVKM. V shed 1 base and J 2 bases; nucleotides not matched to a gene: 8. The CDR3 nucleotides read TGTGCCAGCAGTTTATCGGGGGGGGGCGGGGCCACAGATACGCAGTATTTT. It encodes CASSLSGGGGATDTQYF. Using reference TRBV28 and TRBJ2-3 for the parts outside the CDR3, the full variable domain is DVKVTQSSRYLVKRTGEKVFLECVQDMDHENMFWYRQDPGLGLRLIYFSYDVKMKEKGDIPEGYSVSREKKERFSLILESASTNQTSMYLCASSLSGGGGATDTQYFGPGTRLTVL.

The chain links TRBV5-1 to TRBJ2-2; 9 nucleotides match TRBD2. This CDR3 is 16 amino acids long. The V gene's germline CDR1 is SGHRS and CDR2 YFSETQ. V lost 0 bases to trimming and J lost 4 bases; unmatched junction nucleotides: 4. CDR3 in amino acids: CASSLVAGEFTGELFF. The CDR3 DNA follows: TGCGCCAGCAGCTTGGTAGCGGGGGAGTTCACCGGGGAGCTGTTTTTT.